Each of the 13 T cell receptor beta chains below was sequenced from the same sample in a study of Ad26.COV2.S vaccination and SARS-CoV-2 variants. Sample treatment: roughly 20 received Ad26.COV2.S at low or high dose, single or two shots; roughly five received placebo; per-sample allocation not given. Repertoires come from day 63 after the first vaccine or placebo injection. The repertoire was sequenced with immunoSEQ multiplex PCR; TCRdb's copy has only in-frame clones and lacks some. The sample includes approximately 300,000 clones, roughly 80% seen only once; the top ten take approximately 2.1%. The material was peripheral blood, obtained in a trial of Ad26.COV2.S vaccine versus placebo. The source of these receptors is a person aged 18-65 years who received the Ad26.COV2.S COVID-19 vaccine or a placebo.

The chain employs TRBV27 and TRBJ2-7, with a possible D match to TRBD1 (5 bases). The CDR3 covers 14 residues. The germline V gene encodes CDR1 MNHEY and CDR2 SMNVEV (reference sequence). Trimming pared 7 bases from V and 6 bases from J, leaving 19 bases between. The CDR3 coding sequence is TGTGCCAGCACCATTAAGGAAGGGGCTAGCGAGCAGTACTTC. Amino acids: CASTIKEGASEQYF.

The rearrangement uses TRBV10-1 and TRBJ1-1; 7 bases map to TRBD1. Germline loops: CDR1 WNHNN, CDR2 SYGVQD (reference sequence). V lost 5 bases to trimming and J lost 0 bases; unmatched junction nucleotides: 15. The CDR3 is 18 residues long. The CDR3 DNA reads TGCGCCAGCAGTCCCCTTCGGACAGGAACCCTCATGAACACTGAAGCTTTCTTT. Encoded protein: CASSPLRTGTLMNTEAFF.

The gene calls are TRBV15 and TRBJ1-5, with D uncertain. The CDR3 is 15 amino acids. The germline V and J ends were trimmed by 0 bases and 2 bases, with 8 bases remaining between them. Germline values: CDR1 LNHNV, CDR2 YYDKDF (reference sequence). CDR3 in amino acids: CATSRDIRGNQPQHF. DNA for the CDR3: TGTGCCACCAGCAGAGATATTCGGGGCAATCAGCCCCAGCATTTT.

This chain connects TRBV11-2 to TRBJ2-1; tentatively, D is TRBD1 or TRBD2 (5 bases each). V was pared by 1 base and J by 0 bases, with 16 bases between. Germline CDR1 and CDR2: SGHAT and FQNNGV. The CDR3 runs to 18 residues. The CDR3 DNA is TGTGCCAGCAGCTTAGCGGCGGGTGGGACGTACTCCTACAATGAGCAGTTCTTC. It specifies CASSLAAGGTYSYNEQFF.

The CDR3 DNA reads TGTGCCAGCAGCTCAGGCGGGGGCTGGAATTCACCCCTCCACTTT. Translating gives CASSSGGGWNSPLHF. The rearrangement joins TRBV7-9 to TRBJ1-6, with D possibly matching TRBD1 (6 bases). CDR1 is SEHNR, CDR2 FQNEAQ, per germline (reference sequence). Trimming pared 4 bases from V and 7 bases from J, leaving 14 bases between. The CDR3 is 15 residues long. Filled out from reference TRBV7-9 and TRBJ1-6, the complete variable domain reads DTGVSQNPRHKITKRGQNVTFRCDPISEHNRLYWYRQTLGQGPEFLTYFQNEAQLEKSRLLSDRFSAERPKGSFSTLEIQRTEQGDSAMYLCASSSGGGWNSPLHFGNGTRLTVT.

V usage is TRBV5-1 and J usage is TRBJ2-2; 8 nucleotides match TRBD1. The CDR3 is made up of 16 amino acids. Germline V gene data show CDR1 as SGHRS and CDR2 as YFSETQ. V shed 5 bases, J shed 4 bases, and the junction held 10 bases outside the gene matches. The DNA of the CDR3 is TGCGCCAGCAGAGGAGGACAGGGACGTATCACCGGGGAGCTGTTTTTT. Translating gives CASRGGQGRITGELFF.

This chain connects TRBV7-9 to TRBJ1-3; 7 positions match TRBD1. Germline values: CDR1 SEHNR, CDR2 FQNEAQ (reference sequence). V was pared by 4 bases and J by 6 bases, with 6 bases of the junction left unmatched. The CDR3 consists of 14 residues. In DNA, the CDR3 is TGTGCCAGCAGCTACGGACAGGAGGTAAACACCATATATTTT. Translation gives CASSYGQEVNTIYF.

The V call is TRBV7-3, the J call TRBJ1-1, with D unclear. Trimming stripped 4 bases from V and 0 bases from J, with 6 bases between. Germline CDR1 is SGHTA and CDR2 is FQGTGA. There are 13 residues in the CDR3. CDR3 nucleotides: TGTGCCAGCAGCTCCGACATGAACACTGAAGCTTTCTTT. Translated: CASSSDMNTEAFF.

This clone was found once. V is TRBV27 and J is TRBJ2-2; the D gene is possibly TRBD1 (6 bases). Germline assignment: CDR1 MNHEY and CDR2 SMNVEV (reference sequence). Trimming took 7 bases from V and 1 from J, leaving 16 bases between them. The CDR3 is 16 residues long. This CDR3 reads CASNDRWARNTGELFF. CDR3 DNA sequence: TGTGCCAGCAACGACAGGTGGGCAAGGAACACCGGGGAGCTGTTTTTT.

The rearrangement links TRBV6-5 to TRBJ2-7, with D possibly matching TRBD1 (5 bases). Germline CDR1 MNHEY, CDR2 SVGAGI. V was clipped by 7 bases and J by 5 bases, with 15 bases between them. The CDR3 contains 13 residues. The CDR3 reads CASTVQGSHEQYF. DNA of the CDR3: TGTGCCAGCACGGTCCAGGGTTCCCACGAGCAGTACTTC.

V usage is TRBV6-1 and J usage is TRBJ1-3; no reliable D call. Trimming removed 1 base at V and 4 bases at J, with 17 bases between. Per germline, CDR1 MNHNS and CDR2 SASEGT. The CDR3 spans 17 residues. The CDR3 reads CASSEVYPSEGGNTIYF. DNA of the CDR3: TGTGCCAGCAGTGAAGTTTACCCCTCGGAGGGCGGAAACACCATATATTTT.

CDR3 in amino acids: CATSKRQLENEKLFF. CDR3 in DNA: TGTGCCACCAGCAAAAGACAGCTTGAGAATGAAAAACTGTTTTTT. The chain couples TRBV15 to TRBJ1-4, with a possible D match to TRBD1 (5 bases). Germline V gene sequence: CDR1 LNHNV, CDR2 YYDKDF (reference sequence). V was cut by 4 bases and J by 5 bases, with 14 bases left in between. CDR3 length: 15 amino acids.

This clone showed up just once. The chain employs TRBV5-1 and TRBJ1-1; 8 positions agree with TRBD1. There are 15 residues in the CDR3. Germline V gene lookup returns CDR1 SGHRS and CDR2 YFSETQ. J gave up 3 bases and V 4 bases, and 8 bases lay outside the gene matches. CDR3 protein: CASSQVGQGHTEAFF. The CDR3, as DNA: TGCGCCAGCAGCCAGGTCGGACAGGGTCACACTGAAGCTTTCTTT. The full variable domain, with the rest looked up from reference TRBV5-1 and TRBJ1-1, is KAGVTQTPRYLIKTRGQQVTLSCSPISGHRSVSWYQQTPGQGLQFLFEYFSETQRNKGNFPGRFSGRQFSNSRSEMNVSTLELGDSALYLCASSQVGQGHTEAFFGQGTRLTVV.